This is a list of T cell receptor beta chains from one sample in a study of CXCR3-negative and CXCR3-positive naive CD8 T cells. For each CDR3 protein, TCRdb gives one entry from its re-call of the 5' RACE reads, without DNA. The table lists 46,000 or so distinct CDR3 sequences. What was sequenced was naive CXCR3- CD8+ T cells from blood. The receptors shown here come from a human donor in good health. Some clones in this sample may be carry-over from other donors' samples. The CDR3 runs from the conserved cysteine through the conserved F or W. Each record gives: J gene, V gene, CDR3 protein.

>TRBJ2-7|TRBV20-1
CSARSPAGGLYEQYF
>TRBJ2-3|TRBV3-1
CASSQDGQNTDTQYF
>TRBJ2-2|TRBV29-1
CSVISTGELFF
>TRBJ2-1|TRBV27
CASSKTGPYNEQFF
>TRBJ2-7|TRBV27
CASSPVRGTSYEQYF
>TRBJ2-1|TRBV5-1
CASRRDSYNEQFF
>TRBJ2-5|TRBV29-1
CSARVAEEETQYF
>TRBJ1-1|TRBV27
CAPKRGGPGRVF
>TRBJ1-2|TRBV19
CASRTENYGYTF
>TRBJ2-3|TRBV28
CASSPARGQDTQYF
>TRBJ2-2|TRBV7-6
CASSLARGADGPNTGELFF
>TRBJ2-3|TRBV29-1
CSVEDSRAGTDTQYF